These 8 T cell receptor beta chains were all obtained from the same sample, sequenced in a study of shared clonotypes between healthy human individuals. Only in-frame clones appear in the TCRdb table, and some are missing; sequencing was by immunoSEQ multiplex PCR. Of some 480,000 clones in the sample, around 79% were seen once. Sequencing was done on a sample of PBMCs. These receptor sequences come from a woman in her thirties or forties in good health. Some clones in this sample may be carry-over from other donors' samples.

This chain connects TRBV2 to TRBJ2-1; D unresolved. CDR1 is SNHLY and CDR2 is FYNNEI in the germline V gene. V lost 7 bases and J lost 0, with 13 bases in between. CDR3 length: 15 amino acids. CDR3 nucleotides: TGTGCCAGCACCGCGGCACCAAGCTCCTACAATGAGCAGTTCTTC. This encodes CASTAAPSSYNEQFF.

This clone was observed a handful of times. At one of its ends the junction is not consistent with the germline gene, which may arise from a read error. V is TRBV6-5 and J is TRBJ1-1; D is possibly TRBD1 (5 bases). The CDR3 has 11 residues. From germline, CDR1 is MNHEY and CDR2 SVGAGI. The DNA for the CDR3 is TGTGCCACCAGTACAGGTTTTGAAGCTTTCTTT. Translation: CATSTGFEAFF.

This clone was detected a few times. The chain joins TRBV11-3 to TRBJ2-1, with no clear D. This CDR3 contains 13 residues. Germline CDR1 and CDR2: SGHNT and YENEEA. Trimming took 5 bases from V and 5 from J, leaving 10 bases between them. The CDR3 nucleotides read TGTGCCAGCAGCCCACGGACCAACAATGAGCAGTTCTTC. Protein sequence: CASSPRTNNEQFF.

The chain couples TRBV4-2 to TRBJ2-6; a possible D gene is TRBD2 (6 bases). The CDR3 contains 16 residues. The V end was cut by 1 base, the J end by 1 base, with 8 bases between. The V gene's germline CDR1 is LGHNA and CDR2 YNFKEQ. CDR3 sequence (DNA): TGTGCCAGCAGCCAAGCGACTAGTTCTGGGGCCAACGTCCTGACTTTC. Its translation: CASSQATSSGANVLTF.

There are a few counts of this clone. This chain joins TRBV18 and TRBJ2-1; TRBD2 matches 10 bases. The CDR3 length is 16 residues. Germline V gene sequence: CDR1 KGHSH, CDR2 LQKENI. V dropped 1 base and J dropped 6; count of bases not matched to a gene: 6. In DNA form, the CDR3 reads TGTGCCAGCTCACCACGAGGTAGCGGGAGGCGCAATGAGCAGTTCTTC. Its protein is CASSPRGSGRRNEQFF.

This clone was seen just once. The gene calls are TRBV15 and TRBJ2-1; TRBD2 aligns across 10 bases. CDR1 LNHNV and CDR2 YYDKDF come from the germline V gene (reference sequence). The CDR3 contains 17 residues. With 4 bases clipped from V and 4 bases from J, the junction kept 10 bases outside the gene matches. In DNA form, the CDR3 reads TGTGCCACCAGCATCCCTCTGGGACTAGCGACTTACAATGAGCAGTTCTTC. This sequence encodes CATSIPLGLATYNEQFF.

This CDR3 reads CASSQSHISLETQYF. The CDR3 DNA sequence: TGTGCCAGCAGTCAGTCTCACATCAGTTTAGAGACCCAGTACTTC. The chain couples TRBV27 to TRBJ2-5; no clear D. Deletions cut 5 bases from V and 4 bases from J, with 17 bases between. Germline CDR1 is MNHEY and CDR2 is SMNVEV (reference sequence). CDR3 length: 15 amino acids.

J is TRBJ2-7 and V is TRBV7-8; D ambiguous. There are 14 residues in the CDR3. Germline V lookup: CDR1 SGHVS, CDR2 FQNEAQ. V lost 5 bases and J lost 3, with 14 bases in between. The CDR3 DNA reads TGTGCCAGCAGCCCCCGGAGAAGCGACTACGAGCAGTACTTC. Protein sequence: CASSPRRSDYEQYF.